This TCR beta chain was observed in a study of shared clonotypes between healthy human individuals. Study-level information: Per donor, three plates held CD4 naive cells, three held CD4 memory, two held CD8 naive and one held CD8 memory.

Of note for this clone: Its antigen is as yet unknown.

Study conclusions and caveats: Rarefaction exposed incomplete sorted-subset sequencing despite large depth. On the whole, naive subsets had larger estimated richness than memory subsets had.

Only in-frame clones appear in the TCRdb table, and some are missing; sequencing was by immunoSEQ multiplex PCR. The sample holds millions of clones, roughly nine tenths seen once. The sequenced material came from naive CD4+ T cells sorted from blood. This sample's subset: CD45RA+ positively selected. This clonotype was sampled from a young man in good health.

The CDR3 here is CASSSFLQGDTEAFF. The DNA of the CDR3 is TGTGCCAGCAGCTCATTCTTACAGGGGGACACTGAAGCTTTCTTT. The chain is built from TRBV7-6 and TRBJ1-1, with 8 bases aligning to TRBD1. V lost 4 bases and J lost 3; bases outside the gene matches: 7. Germline CDR1 reads SGHVS; CDR2 reads FNYEAQ. This CDR3 comprises 15 residues.